This is a list of T cell receptor beta chains from one sample in a study of post-analysis software for immune sequencing data. TCRdb used MiXCR to reprocess the PCR reads, holding one entry per CDR3 protein. The table records some 690,000 distinct CDR3 sequences, less than 35% of them present only once. What was sequenced was blood. Receptors originate from a girl aged 5-17 years with multiple sclerosis. CDR3s include the opening cysteine and the closing phenylalanine or tryptophan. Each record gives: CDR3 protein, CDR3 DNA, D gene, clone size, J gene, V gene. The D gene is left open where the match is weak. Rows give clone size only sometimes, using once, few, many, or a class for an expanded clone.

CDR3 protein: CASSLAQGQGGQFF; CDR3 DNA: TGTGCCAGCAGCTTAGCTCAAGGACAGGGTGGGCAGTTCTTC; D gene: TRBD1; clone size: NA; J gene: TRBJ2-1; V gene: TRBV7-2
CDR3 protein: CASSWTGGETQFF; CDR3 DNA: TGCGCCAGCAGCTGGACAGGGGGAGAGACCCAGTTCTTC; D gene: TRBD1; clone size: NA; J gene: TRBJ2-1; V gene: TRBV5-1
CDR3 protein: CASRTLSGRAHTGELFF; CDR3 DNA: TGTGCCAGCAGGACCCTTAGCGGGAGGGCCCACACCGGGGAGCTGTTTTTT; D gene: TRBD2; clone size: once; J gene: TRBJ2-2; V gene: TRBV6-1
CDR3 protein: CASRTSRPHNEQFF; CDR3 DNA: TGTGCCAGCAGGACTAGTAGGCCACACAATGAGCAGTTCTTC; D gene: NA; clone size: few; J gene: TRBJ2-1; V gene: TRBV7-8
CDR3 protein: CASSPYPGETQYF; CDR3 DNA: TGTGCCAGCTCACCCTACCCGGGGGAGACCCAGTACTTC; D gene: NA; clone size: few; J gene: TRBJ2-5; V gene: TRBV18
CDR3 protein: CASSLVPPWTGNTYTDTQYF; CDR3 DNA: TGCGCCAGCAGCTTGGTCCCCCCCTGGACAGGGAACACTTACACAGATACGCAGTATTTT; D gene: TRBD1; clone size: NA; J gene: TRBJ2-3; V gene: TRBV5-1
CDR3 protein: CSAREVGLNIQYF; CDR3 DNA: TGCAGTGCTAGAGAGGTTGGTTTAAACATTCAGTACTTC; D gene: NA; clone size: few; J gene: TRBJ2-4; V gene: TRBV20-1
CDR3 protein: CASSLEIGMVYNEQFF; CDR3 DNA: TGTGCCAGCAGTCTAGAGATCGGGATGGTGTACAATGAGCAGTTCTTC; D gene: NA; clone size: few; J gene: TRBJ2-1; V gene: TRBV7-8
CDR3 protein: CSARDPAKLFF; CDR3 DNA: TGCAGTGCTCGGGACCCCGCAAAACTGTTTTTT; D gene: NA; clone size: NA; J gene: TRBJ1-4; V gene: TRBV20-1
CDR3 protein: CASSLEGTGHYGYTF; CDR3 DNA: TGCGCCAGCAGCTTGGAAGGGACAGGGCACTATGGCTACACCTTC; D gene: TRBD1; clone size: NA; J gene: TRBJ1-2; V gene: TRBV5-1
CDR3 protein: CASSLVGLAGGNTQYF; CDR3 DNA: TGTGCCAGCAGCTTAGTTGGGCTAGCGGGAGGAAATACGCAGTATTTT; D gene: TRBD2; clone size: NA; J gene: TRBJ2-3; V gene: TRBV7-2
CDR3 protein: CASSLAGGGEAFF; CDR3 DNA: TGTGCCAGCAGCTTAGCAGGGGGCGGTGAAGCTTTCTTT; D gene: TRBD1; clone size: many; J gene: TRBJ1-1; V gene: TRBV7-9
CDR3 protein: CASSQDLDRNYGYTF; CDR3 DNA: TGTGCCAGCAGCCAAGATCTGGACAGGAACTATGGCTACACCTTC; D gene: TRBD1; clone size: NA; J gene: TRBJ1-2; V gene: TRBV4-2
CDR3 protein: CASSPTGGEDYGYTF; CDR3 DNA: TGTGCCAGCAGCCCGACAGGGGGCGAAGACTATGGCTACACCTTC; D gene: TRBD1; clone size: NA; J gene: TRBJ1-2; V gene: TRBV4-2
CDR3 protein: CSVESQSTTGELFF; CDR3 DNA: TGCAGCGTTGAATCACAGTCCACCACCGGGGAGCTGTTTTTT; D gene: NA; clone size: NA; J gene: TRBJ2-2; V gene: TRBV29-1
CDR3 protein: CSASQLGALRTDTQYF; CDR3 DNA: TGCAGTGCTAGCCAACTCGGGGCCCTTCGCACAGATACGCAGTATTTT; D gene: NA; clone size: few; J gene: TRBJ2-3; V gene: TRBV20-1
CDR3 protein: CSVEAGGAITDTQYF; CDR3 DNA: TGCAGCGTTGAAGCAGGCGGGGCGATTACAGATACGCAGTATTTT; D gene: NA; clone size: few; J gene: TRBJ2-3; V gene: TRBV29-1
CDR3 protein: CASSLGPPGGREQYF; CDR3 DNA: TGTGCCAGCAGTTTGGGGCCCCCGGGAGGTCGGGAGCAGTACTTC; D gene: TRBD2; clone size: few; J gene: TRBJ2-7; V gene: TRBV27
CDR3 protein: CATGGGTEAFF; CDR3 DNA: TGTGCTACCGGGGGTGGCACTGAAGCTTTCTTT; D gene: NA; clone size: NA; J gene: TRBJ1-1; V gene: TRBV5-4
CDR3 protein: CSARATYSDSYEQYF; CDR3 DNA: TGCAGTGCTAGAGCCACCTATAGCGACTCCTACGAGCAGTACTTC; D gene: NA; clone size: NA; J gene: TRBJ2-7; V gene: TRBV20-1
CDR3 protein: CSVEGATGKAKNIQYF; CDR3 DNA: TGCAGCGTCGAAGGCGCGACAGGGAAGGCCAAAAACATTCAGTACTTC; D gene: TRBD1; clone size: NA; J gene: TRBJ2-4; V gene: TRBV29-1
CDR3 protein: CASSESGGRETQYF; CDR3 DNA: TGCGCCAGCAGTGAGTCTGGGGGGCGAGAGACCCAGTACTTC; D gene: NA; clone size: many; J gene: TRBJ2-5; V gene: TRBV10-1
CDR3 protein: CASSRSGGYTF; CDR3 DNA: TGTGCCAGCAGCCGCTCGGGGGGCTACACCTTC; D gene: NA; clone size: few; J gene: TRBJ1-2; V gene: TRBV28
CDR3 protein: CASSLWTIPYEQYF; CDR3 DNA: TGTGCCAGCAGCCTCTGGACAATACCCTACGAGCAGTACTTC; D gene: NA; clone size: few; J gene: TRBJ2-7; V gene: TRBV7-2
CDR3 protein: CASISGTITDAQYF; CDR3 DNA: TGTGCCAGCATAAGCGGTACTATAACAGATGCGCAGTATTTT; D gene: NA; clone size: NA; J gene: TRBJ2-3; V gene: TRBV12-3/TRBV12-4
CDR3 protein: CASARGSYSYEQYF; CDR3 DNA: TGTGCCAGCGCCCGAGGGAGCTATTCCTACGAGCAGTACTTC; D gene: NA; clone size: NA; J gene: TRBJ2-7; V gene: TRBV12-3/TRBV12-4
CDR3 protein: CASSEGGDTQYF; CDR3 DNA: TGTGCCAGCTCGGAAGGGGGGGATACGCAGTATTTT; D gene: NA; clone size: few; J gene: TRBJ2-3; V gene: TRBV7-9
CDR3 protein: CARTSGVGGTQYF; CDR3 DNA: TGTGCCAGGACTAGCGGGGTTGGAGGTACGCAGTATTTT; D gene: TRBD2; clone size: NA; J gene: TRBJ2-3; V gene: TRBV9